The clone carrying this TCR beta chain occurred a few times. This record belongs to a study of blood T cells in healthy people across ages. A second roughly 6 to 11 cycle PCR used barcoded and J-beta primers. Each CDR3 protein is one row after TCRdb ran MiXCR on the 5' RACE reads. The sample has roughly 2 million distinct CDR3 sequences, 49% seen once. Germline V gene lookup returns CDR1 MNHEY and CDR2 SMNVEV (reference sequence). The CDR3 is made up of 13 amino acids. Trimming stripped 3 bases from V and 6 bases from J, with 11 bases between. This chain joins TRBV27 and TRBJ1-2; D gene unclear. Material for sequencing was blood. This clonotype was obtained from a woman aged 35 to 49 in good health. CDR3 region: CASSFLNSDGYTF. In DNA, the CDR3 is TGTGCCAGCAGTTTTTTGAACTCGGATGGCTACACCTTC.